This T cell receptor (beta chain) stems from a study of blood T cell repertoires in COVID-19. The cohort comprised adults aged about 18 to 100 years residing in 24 US areas. Germline V lookup: CDR1 SQVTM, CDR2 ANQGSEA. The CDR3 loop spans 14 amino acids. V gave up 3 bases and J gave up 3 bases, with 14 bases separating them. Per the original data handling: The authors estimated nucleated cell counts from reference gene primer amplification. The method was immunoSEQ multiplex PCR; TCRdb's version includes in-frame clones alone and lacks a portion of them. V, J and clone size reflect that table, while D and trimming were determined from the DNA. Of about 200,000 clones listed, about 86% were seen once; the top ten hold about 3.8%.

This sequence originates from a woman aged 40 to 55 with acute COVID-19. J is TRBJ1-2 and V is TRBV29-1, with D perhaps matching TRBD1 (5 bases). The sample comprised PBMCs or T cells enriched from blood (not recorded which). The CDR3 DNA is TGCAGCGTTGAGAGCAGGGCTAGGGACTATGGCTACACCTTC. It is translated as CSVESRARDYGYTF.